These T cell receptor beta chains were read from a single sample in a study of blood T cells in healthy people across ages. TCRdb redid the calling of the 5' RACE reads with MiXCR, one entry per CDR3 protein. The table lists under 950,000 distinct CDR3 sequences, around a fifth of them singletons. Sequencing was performed on blood. All receptors derive from a man aged 65-85 years in good health. Both conserved end residues are part of each CDR3. Each record gives: CDR3 length, D gene, V gene, J gene, clone size, CDR3 DNA, CDR3 protein. A D gene is named only where the DNA matches it firmly. For some rows the clone size is stated as once, few or many, or as a class when expanded; others skip it.

>15|TRBD2|TRBV11-2|TRBJ2-3|many
TGTGCCAGCAGCGCTAGCGGGGGGTTACCAGATACGCAGTATTTT
CASSASGGLPDTQYF
>13|TRBD1|TRBV12-3/TRBV12-4|TRBJ1-4|.
TGTGCCAGCAGTTCCTCCGGTTCGGGACAGGGTTGTTTT
CASSSSGSGQGCF
>12|.|TRBV11-2|TRBJ1-4|few
TGTGCCAGCGGGGACCTTAATGAAAAACTGTTTTTT
CASGDLNEKLFF
>15|.|TRBV14|TRBJ2-1|.
TGTGCCAGCGGTACACAGGGAGACCCCTACAATGAGCAGTTCTTC
CASGTQGDPYNEQFF
>15|TRBD1|TRBV7-9|TRBJ1-2|.
TGTGCCAGCAGCTTAGCAGGGGGCGAGAGCTATGGCTACACCTTC
CASSLAGGESYGYTF
>12|.|TRBV12-3/TRBV12-4|TRBJ1-6|few
TGTGCCAGCAGTCCGAGGCTTGCACCCCTCCACTTT
CASSPRLAPLHF
>13|.|TRBV5-1|TRBJ2-5|many
TGCGCCAGCAGCAATCTGGGTTCAGAGACCCAGTACTTC
CASSNLGSETQYF
>14|TRBD1|TRBV20-1|TRBJ2-7|.
TGCAGTGCTAGAGCTCAGGGGGAGTACTACGAGCAGTACTTC
CSARAQGEYYEQYF
>15|TRBD2|TRBV5-1|TRBJ2-3|few
TGCGCCAGCAGCTTGGACGGGGGGGCTGCAGATACGCAGTATTTT
CASSLDGGAADTQYF
>14|.|TRBV7-6|TRBJ2-3|few
TGTGCCAGCAGTCGACTTCAAAGCACAGATACGCAGTATTTT
CASSRLQSTDTQYF
>13|.|TRBV18|TRBJ1-1|.
TGTGCCAGCTCACAAGAAGGGGTCCCACCGGCTTTCTTT
CASSQEGVPPAFF
>15|TRBD1|TRBV18|TRBJ1-1|few
TGTGCCAGCGTCAACAGGGGGCTCTGGGGCACTGAAGCTTTCTTT
CASVNRGLWGTEAFF
>12|.|TRBV29-1|TRBJ2-3|few
TGCAGCGTTGAAGTCGTGGACGATACGCAGTATTTT
CSVEVVDDTQYF
>13|.|TRBV27|TRBJ1-4|.
TGTGCCAGCAGTACTGGACGGAGTGAAAAACTGTTTTTT
CASSTGRSEKLFF
>16|.|TRBV20-1|TRBJ2-5|.
TGCAGTGCTAGAGACCTAAGGGACCGGGGGTGGGAGACCCAGTACTTC
CSARDLRDRGWETQYF
>13|TRBD2|TRBV29-1|TRBJ2-5|few
TGCGGCGTTTCCCCGGGACTAGCTGAGACCCAGTACTTC
CGVSPGLAETQYF
>13|.|TRBV29-1|TRBJ1-4|.
TGCAGCGTTTTTTGGGGGGCAGGGGAAAAACTGTTTTTT
CSVFWGAGEKLFF
>14|.|TRBV12-3/TRBV12-4|TRBJ1-1|.
TGTGCCAGCATCCTCACTGGGGGATTCACTGAAGCTTTCTTT
CASILTGGFTEAFF
>12|.|TRBV3-1|TRBJ2-5|few
TGTGCCAGCAGCCAAGGGGGAAAGACCCAGTACTTC
CASSQGGKTQYF
>15|.|TRBV20-1|TRBJ1-1|.
TGCAGTGCTAGGAAGGGAATGACAGCGAACACTGAAGCTTTCTTT
CSARKGMTANTEAFF
>15|TRBD1|TRBV27|TRBJ1-6|.
TGTGCCAGCAATAGGGGACAGGGTAATAATTCACCCCTCCACTTT
CASNRGQGNNSPLHF
>13|.|TRBV7-2|TRBJ1-2|few
TGTGCCAGCAGCCCCCAGGCTAGCTATGGCTACACCTTC
CASSPQASYGYTF
>15|TRBD1|TRBV18|TRBJ2-5|.
TGTGCCAGCTCACCATGGGACAGAGTCCAAGAGACCCAGTACTTC
CASSPWDRVQETQYF
>15|.|TRBV5-1|TRBJ2-2|.
TGCGCCAGCAGCTTTAGCGGAGTGGAAACCGGGGAGCTGTTTTTT
CASSFSGVETGELFF
>18|.|TRBV27|TRBJ1-1|few
TGTGCCAGCAGTTTGTCCCCTCTGGCGACTCTCAGGAACACTGAAGCTTTCTTT
CASSLSPLATLRNTEAFF
>12|.|TRBV20-1|TRBJ1-2|many
TGCAGTGCTAGGCAGGGGACGTATGGCTACACCTTC
CSARQGTYGYTF
>15|TRBD1|TRBV5-1|TRBJ1-4|few
TGCGCCAGCAGCGGTGGGACAGGCCTTAATGAAAAACTGTTTTTT
CASSGGTGLNEKLFF
>13|.|TRBV7-9|TRBJ1-2|.
TGTGCCAGCAGCTTGACGGGGGGTTATCGCTACACCTTC
CASSLTGGYRYTF
>13|.|TRBV4-3|TRBJ2-5|many
TGCGCCAGCAGCCAAGAGGGACAAGAGACCCAGTACTTC
CASSQEGQETQYF
>15|.|TRBV11-2|TRBJ2-1|.
TGTGCCAGCAGCTTCACCGGGACTGCCTACAATGAGCAGTTCTTC
CASSFTGTAYNEQFF
>14|.|TRBV28|TRBJ1-5|few
TGTGCCAGCAGTCCACCCGCCCGTGCTAAATCACCGCATTTT
CASSPPARAKSPHF
>13|.|TRBV12-3/TRBV12-4|TRBJ2-5|many
TGTGCCAGCAGTTTATCGAACCAAGAGACCCAGTACTTC
CASSLSNQETQYF
>14|TRBD1|TRBV5-1|TRBJ1-4|many
TGCGCCAGCAGCTTGGGACAGGGAAGCGAAAAACTGTTTTTT
CASSLGQGSEKLFF
>14|TRBD1|TRBV20-1|TRBJ2-2|few
TGCAGTGCTGCACCGACAGGGGTGAACGGGGAGCTGTTTTTT
CSAAPTGVNGELFF
>12|TRBD1|TRBV6-1|TRBJ2-1|.
TGTGCCAGCACCGCAGGGGGATATGAGCAGTTCTTC
CASTAGGYEQFF
>13|TRBD2|TRBV18|TRBJ2-1|few
TGTGCCAGCTCACGACTAGCGGGACATGAGCAGTTCTTC
CASSRLAGHEQFF
>15|.|TRBV7-8|TRBJ2-2|few
TGTGCCAGCAGCTTAACTATATCGGTGGGCGGGGAGCTGTTTTTT
CASSLTISVGGELFF
>15|TRBD1|TRBV20-1|TRBJ2-3|.
TGCAGTGCTCGCAACAGGGGCCTAGGCACAGATACGCAGTATTTT
CSARNRGLGTDTQYF
>13|TRBD1|TRBV2|TRBJ2-4|.
TGTGCCAGCAGTCAGGGGGAGCCGGAAATTCAGTACTTC
CASSQGEPEIQYF
>19|TRBD2|TRBV24-1|TRBJ2-1|few
TGTGCCACCAGTGACACAGGGGGACTAGCGGGAGCCCATTACAATGAGCAGTTCTTC
CATSDTGGLAGAHYNEQFF
>15|.|TRBV2|TRBJ2-1|.
TGTGCCAGCAGTGACAGGCCCGGCGGGCTCGATGAGCAGTTCTTC
CASSDRPGGLDEQFF
>10|.|TRBV6-6|TRBJ2-1|few
TGTGCCAGCAGCACCAATCAGCAGTTCTTC
CASSTNQQFF
>16|.|TRBV19|TRBJ2-6|.
TGTGCCACGAGGACAGACGACCTCTTTGGGGCCAACGTCCTGACTTTC
CATRTDDLFGANVLTF
>17|.|TRBV10-1|TRBJ2-1|.
TGCGCCAGCAGTAAAACGAGTGGGAGCGGCTCCTACAATGAGCAGTTCTTC
CASSKTSGSGSYNEQFF
>13|.|TRBV6-5|TRBJ1-1|few
TGTGCCAGCAGCGATCCAGAGAACACTGAAGCTTTCTTT
CASSDPENTEAFF
>15|.|TRBV5-5|TRBJ1-1|.
TGTGCCAGCAGCTTTGAGGGTCGCAGGAGAGGAGAAGCTTTCTTT
CASSFEGRRRGEAFF
>13|.|TRBV29-1|TRBJ2-5|few
TGCAGCGTTGAGATGGACACCCAAGAGACCCAGTACTTC
CSVEMDTQETQYF
>17|TRBD1|TRBV14|TRBJ1-3|few
TGTGCCAGCAGCCCCCGGGACAGCTCCTACTCTGGAAACACCATATATTTT
CASSPRDSSYSGNTIYF
>14|.|TRBV7-9|TRBJ2-7|.
TGTGCCAGCAGCTTGTCAACGGGGCGCCACGAGCAGTACTTC
CASSLSTGRHEQYF
>17|.|TRBV7-7|TRBJ2-1|many
TGTGCCAGCAGCTCCTCCTTGGGCAGTACCCCTTACAATGAGCAGTTCTTC
CASSSSLGSTPYNEQFF